This paragraph reports one T cell receptor (beta chain). The CDR3 consists of 13 residues. The germline V gene has CDR1 MNHNY and CDR2 SVGAGI (reference sequence). With 8 bases removed from V and 0 bases from J, the gap between germline ends came to 8 bases. How the authors handled the data: Using reference gene primer amplification, nucleated cell counts were estimated. Here immunoSEQ multiplex PCR was the method, and the copy in TCRdb shows in-frame clones only, minus some. That table furnishes V, J and clone size, whereas the DNA furnished D and trimming. The repertoire includes around 180,000 clones, 60% to 85% of them detected once, and roughly 17% sits in the top ten. The data originate from a study of blood T cell repertoires in COVID-19. Study background: Acute and convalescent COVID-19 specimens originated in the United States, Italy and Spain. Nucleic acid was either cDNA or gDNA, and it came from T cells, B-cell-depleted T cells, or PBMCs.

This TCR came from a man between 60 and 70 years old with active or convalescent COVID-19. The genes are TRBV6-6 and TRBJ1-5; no firm D call. The sequenced sample was peripheral blood. In nucleotides, the CDR3 is TGTGCCAGCCATCTCTATAGCAATCAGCCCCAGCATTTT. It specifies CASHLYSNQPQHF.